This entry concerns a single TCR beta chain. Seattle's cohort entered during active infection and was followed longitudinally. Authors' methods: Using reference gene primer amplification, nucleated cell counts were estimated. TCRdb's table, derived via immunoSEQ multiplex PCR, lists solely in-frame clones and lacks some. Clone size and V and J calls were adopted from that table, with D and trimming inferred from the DNA. The table shows a few hundred thousand clones, with around 90% occurring only once. This sample stems from a study of blood T cell repertoires in COVID-19. Study background: Acute-phase and convalescent COVID-19 samples originated in the United States, Italy and Spain. PBMCs, B-cell-depleted T cells, or T cells provided the cDNA or gDNA that made up the material.

Sequencing input: peripheral blood. The sequence was collected from a woman between 40 and 55 years old with COVID-19, enrolled during active disease.

Here the CDR3 DNA reads TGTGCCAGCTCGGTTAATGCGGACAACCAAGAGACCCAGTACTTC. Its protein is CASSVNADNQETQYF. The V call is TRBV18, the J call TRBJ2-5; TRBD1 might be the D (5 bases). The CDR3 has 15 amino acids. The germline gives CDR1 KGHSH, CDR2 LQKENI. Trimming took 6 bases from V and 0 from J, leaving 14 bases between them. Based on the CDR3 plus reference TRBV18 and TRBJ2-5, the full variable domain is NAGVMQNPRHLVRRRGQEARLRCSPMKGHSHVYWYRQLPEEGLKFMVYLQKENIIDESGMPKERFSAEFPKEGPSILRIQQVVRGDSAAYFCASSVNADNQETQYFGPGTRLLVL.